This TCR beta chain was sequenced during a study of Graves' ophthalmopathy and Graves' hyperthyroidism. Study-wide background: Hyperthyroidism was classified as stable if no ophthalmopathy occurred within 18 months of follow-up. Notes on the study in general: The model flagged ophthalmopathy progression at approximately 66% sensitivity and nearly 75% specificity. Most thyroid clonotypes expanded beyond 0.001 frequency were also found in blood.

Reliance was placed on clinical symptoms, serum thyroxine, TRAb, thyroid ultrasound and orbital computed tomography for diagnosis. The authors amplified TCR beta CDR3 regions from RNA transcripts. In the first round, RT-PCR was carried out with HTBI primers, and a multiplex PCR formed the second round. From the multiplex PCR reads, TCRdb called clonotypes with MiXCR, one entry per CDR3 protein. The sample lists over a million distinct CDR3 sequences; around a third were seen once. This clonotype was observed at least ten times. Its antigen is as yet unknown. J lost 3 bases, V lost 3 bases, and 2 bases had no gene match. The V gene's germline CDR1 is SGDLS and CDR2 YYNGEE. CDR3 length: 13 residues.

Material for sequencing was peripheral blood or thyroid tissue (not recorded which). The gene calls are TRBV9 and TRBJ2-7, with TRBD2 matching over 8 bases. The sequence was collected from an adult man with Graves' hyperthyroidism. Here the CDR3 reads CASSGSGNYEQYF. CDR3 sequence (DNA): TGTGCCAGCAGCGGTAGCGGGAACTACGAGCAGTACTTC.